Each of the 21 T cell receptor beta chains below was sequenced from the same sample in a study of blood T cell repertoires in COVID-19. Clones were read by immunoSEQ multiplex PCR, and TCRdb kept only the in-frame ones, dropping some. The sample lists about 68,000 clones, 79% occurring once. Sequenced input: peripheral blood. All receptors derive from a woman aged 55 to 70 with acute or convalescent COVID-19.

This chain uses TRBV7-9 with TRBJ2-1; 11 nucleotides match TRBD1. CDR1 and CDR2 (germline): SEHNR, FQNEAQ (reference sequence). The CDR3 extends over 15 amino acids. Losses at the gene ends were 4 bases for V and 6 bases for J; bases not matched to a gene: 5. DNA of the CDR3: TGTGCCAGCAGCTCCGGACAGGGGGCTATCAATGAGCAGTTCTTC. Translated, it gives CASSSGQGAINEQFF.

The V and J genes are TRBV7-2 and TRBJ1-1; 7 nucleotides line up with TRBD1. Germline V gene data show CDR1 as SGHTA and CDR2 as FQGNSA. With V trimmed by 4 bases and J by 4 bases, 3 bases remained unmatched. This CDR3 region has 13 residues. The CDR3, as DNA: TGTGCCAGCAGCTCGAGGGGGCGCACTGAAGCTTTCTTT. Encoded protein: CASSSRGRTEAFF.

In nucleotides, the CDR3 is TGTGCCAGCAGCTGGGGCGGGGGGCCCGGGGAGCTGTTTTTT. Translation gives CASSWGGGPGELFF. This sequence joins TRBV5-6 and TRBJ2-2; 8 bases are a match to TRBD2. The CDR3 has 14 amino acids. V lost 3 bases, J lost 6 bases, and 4 bases stayed unmatched. Germline CDR1 and CDR2: SGHDT and YYEEEE.

The gene calls are TRBV28 and TRBJ2-1; 11 bases fit TRBD1. This CDR3 is built from 16 residues. Germline loops: CDR1 MDHEN, CDR2 SYDVKM. J was trimmed by 4 bases and V by 5 bases; bases with no gene match: 7. The CDR3 here is CASSPTGTGGYNEQFF. CDR3 nucleotides: TGTGCCAGCAGTCCTACCGGGACAGGGGGTTACAATGAGCAGTTCTTC. Drawing the rest from reference TRBV28 and TRBJ2-1, the complete variable domain is DVKVTQSSRYLVKRTGEKVFLECVQDMDHENMFWYRQDPGLGLRLIYFSYDVKMKEKGDIPEGYSVSREKKERFSLILESASTNQTSMYLCASSPTGTGGYNEQFFGPGTRLTVL.

The chain recombines TRBV10-3 with TRBJ1-4, with TRBD1 identical over 7 bases. V shed 6 bases and J 7 bases; nucleotides not matched to a gene: 8. Germline assignment: CDR1 ENHRY and CDR2 SYGVKD. This CDR3 has 14 amino acids. In DNA, the CDR3 is TGTGCCATCAGCGGGACAGCCAGCGGTGAAAAACTGTTTTTT. Translation gives CAISGTASGEKLFF.

V gene TRBV7-8 combines with J gene TRBJ2-1, with D unresolved. The V gene's germline CDR1 is SGHVS and CDR2 FQNEAQ. This CDR3 has 17 amino acids. Trimming stripped 2 bases from V and 2 bases from J, with 16 bases between. This CDR3 reads CASSLPLRVAPYNEQFF. In DNA, the CDR3 is TGTGCCAGCAGCTTACCCCTACGTGTTGCCCCCTACAATGAGCAGTTCTTC.

The rearrangement uses TRBV19 and TRBJ2-3; D may be TRBD2 (6 bases). The ends were cut back, 5 bases at V and 11 bases at J, with 11 bases in the middle. From germline, CDR1 is LNHDA and CDR2 SQIVND (reference sequence). This CDR3 contains 11 residues. The CDR3 DNA sequence: TGTGCCAGTAGTGCGGACTATTTGCAGTATTTT. Its protein product is CASSADYLQYF.

The chain uses TRBV3-1 (or the pseudogene TRBV3-2) and TRBJ2-2; D gene unclear. This CDR3 has 15 amino acids. Germline lookup yields CDR1 LGHDT and CDR2 YNNKEL (reference sequence). Trimming shortened V by 6 bases and J by 4 bases, and 15 bases separated the two germline ends. The CDR3 loop is CASSRAMAGTGELFF. The CDR3 DNA is TGTGCCAGCAGTCGCGCGATGGCAGGCACCGGGGAGCTGTTTTTT.

The gene calls are TRBV4-1 and TRBJ2-1; TRBD2 aligns across 11 bases. This CDR3 comprises 16 residues. Germline CDR1 MGHRA, CDR2 YSYEKL. V lost 4 bases, J lost 4 bases, and 6 bases stayed unmatched. The CDR3 loop reads CASSPFLAGGYNEQFF. The DNA of the CDR3 is TGCGCCAGCAGCCCATTTCTAGCGGGGGGTTACAATGAGCAGTTCTTC.

The CDR3 region is CASSVGTGADEQYF. CDR3 in DNA: TGTGCCAGCAGCGTCGGGACAGGGGCCGACGAGCAGTACTTC. The chain recombines TRBV7-2 with TRBJ2-7, with 10 positions matching TRBD1. J lost 5 bases, V lost 5 bases, and 6 bases had no gene match. The CDR3 contains 14 residues. CDR1 and CDR2 from the germline V gene are SGHTA and FQGNSA.

The chain employs TRBV7-3 and TRBJ2-3; D is unresolved. Germline assignment: CDR1 SGHTA and CDR2 FQGTGA. This CDR3 contains 13 residues. With 2 bases removed from V and 3 bases from J, the gap between germline ends came to 6 bases. DNA for the CDR3: TGTGCCAGCAGCTTAGGTACAACAGATACGCAGTATTTT. Encoded protein: CASSLGTTDTQYF.

The chain is built from TRBV6-5 and TRBJ1-5; D perhaps matches TRBD1 (6 bases). The germline V and J ends were trimmed by 5 bases and 2 bases, with 13 bases remaining between them. CDR1 is MNHEY, CDR2 SVGAGI, per germline. The CDR3 runs to 15 residues. The CDR3 DNA follows: TGTGCCAGCAGTCCCGACAGGTTGGGCAATCAGCCCCAGCATTTT. Its translation: CASSPDRLGNQPQHF.

The CDR3 coding sequence is TGTGCCATCAGTGCAGGGGGCCGGGTCGGGGAGCTGTTTTTT. It specifies CAISAGGRVGELFF. The chain combines TRBV10-3 with TRBJ2-2; TRBD1 matches at 8 bases. V trimming: 4 bases; J trimming: 7 bases; junction bases outside the gene matches: 5. There are 14 residues in the CDR3. CDR1 is ENHRY and CDR2 is SYGVKD in the germline V gene.

The chain employs TRBV3-1 (or the pseudogene TRBV3-2) and TRBJ2-3; possible D gene TRBD1, 5 bases. V was shortened by 0 bases and J by 2 bases, with 18 bases between the two germline ends. Germline CDR1 LGHDT, CDR2 YNNKEL (reference sequence). This CDR3 has 18 amino acids. The CDR3 loop reads CASSQEGLAKWSTDTQYF. As DNA, the CDR3 is TGTGCCAGCAGCCAAGAGGGGCTGGCCAAATGGTCCACAGATACGCAGTATTTT.

This sequence joins TRBV9 and TRBJ2-2; 7 nucleotides line up with TRBD1. The CDR3 extends over 14 amino acids. Germline CDR1 and CDR2: SGDLS and YYNGEE. V lost 4 bases and J lost 4; bases outside the gene matches: 4. CDR3 sequence (DNA): TGTGCCAGCAGCCCAAGGGACAGCACCGGGGAGCTGTTTTTT. This codes for CASSPRDSTGELFF.

This rearrangement joins TRBV7-6 to TRBJ2-1; no definite D call. Germline CDR1 and CDR2: SGHVS and FNYEAQ. The CDR3 runs to 16 residues. Deletions cut 7 bases from V and 9 bases from J, with 25 bases between. The CDR3: CASTPSYRVFLGEQFF. The CDR3 nucleotides read TGTGCCAGCACCCCGTCTTATCGGGTCTTTTTGGGTGAGCAGTTCTTC.

This chain connects TRBV9 to TRBJ1-1, with D possibly matching TRBD1 (5 bases). The CDR3 sequence is 14 residues long. Trimming cost V 2 bases and J 5 bases, with 13 bases left between them. Germline loops: CDR1 SGDLS, CDR2 YYNGEE. The DNA of the CDR3 is TGTGCCAGCAGCGTCTTAGTCGCAGGGACTGAAGCTTTCTTT. Encoded protein: CASSVLVAGTEAFF.

The chain carries TRBV5-1 and TRBJ1-4; 8 bases map to TRBD1. V gave up 2 bases and J gave up 11 bases; unmatched junction bases: 14. Germline CDR1 SGHRS, CDR2 YFSETQ. The CDR3 is 16 residues long. The CDR3 sequence is CASSLGDRTGLGKLFF. CDR3 bases: TGCGCCAGCAGCTTAGGGGACAGGACCGGTTTGGGGAAACTGTTTTTT.

The V call is TRBV10-1, the J call TRBJ2-7; TRBD1 matches 10 bases. The CDR3 is made up of 14 amino acids. Per the germline V gene, CDR1 is WNHNN and CDR2 is SYGVQD (reference sequence). V gave up 3 bases and J gave up 5 bases; unmatched junction bases: 4. The CDR3 region has the DNA TGCGCCAGCAGTGACCCGGGACAGGGGAACGAGCAGTACTTC. Translating it yields CASSDPGQGNEQYF.

With respect to this clone: A junction end diverges from the germline sequence, so it may reflect a read error. The chain recombines TRBV7-3 with TRBJ2-3; TRBD2 might be the D (6 bases). There are 15 residues in the CDR3. Germline V lookup: CDR1 SGHTA, CDR2 FQGTGA. CDR3: CASTLDGGKTDTQYF. The DNA for the CDR3 is TGTGCCAGCACCTTAGACGGCGGGAAAACAGATACGCAGTATTTT. Drawing the rest from reference TRBV7-3 and TRBJ2-3, the complete variable domain is GAGVSQTPSNKVTEKGKYVELRCDPISGHTALYWYRQSLGQGPEFLIYFQGTGAADDSGLPNDRFFAVRPEGSVSTLKIQRTERGDSAVYLCASTLDGGKTDTQYFGPGTRLTVL.

This chain joins TRBV3-1 (or the pseudogene TRBV3-2) and TRBJ1-2; no reliable D call. The V end lost 0 bases, the J end lost 1 base, and 9 bases lay between the germline ends. Germline loops: CDR1 LGHDT, CDR2 YNNKEL (reference sequence). The CDR3 totals 15 residues. In DNA form, the CDR3 reads TGTGCCAGCAGCCAAGATTGGAGGGATAACTATGGCTACACCTTC. Translation: CASSQDWRDNYGYTF.